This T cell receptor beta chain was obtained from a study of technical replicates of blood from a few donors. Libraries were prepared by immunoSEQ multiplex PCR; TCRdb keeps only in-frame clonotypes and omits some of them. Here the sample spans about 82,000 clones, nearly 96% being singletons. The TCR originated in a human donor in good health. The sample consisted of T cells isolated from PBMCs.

Here the CDR3 reads CASSFGNTGELFF. The CDR3, as DNA: TGTGCCAGCAGTTTCGGGAACACCGGGGAGCTGTTTTTT. This rearrangement joins TRBV27 to TRBJ2-2; D call uncertain. CDR1 and CDR2 from the germline V gene are MNHEY and SMNVEV (reference sequence). CDR3 size: 13 residues. Trimming pared 3 bases from V and 1 base from J, leaving 3 bases between.